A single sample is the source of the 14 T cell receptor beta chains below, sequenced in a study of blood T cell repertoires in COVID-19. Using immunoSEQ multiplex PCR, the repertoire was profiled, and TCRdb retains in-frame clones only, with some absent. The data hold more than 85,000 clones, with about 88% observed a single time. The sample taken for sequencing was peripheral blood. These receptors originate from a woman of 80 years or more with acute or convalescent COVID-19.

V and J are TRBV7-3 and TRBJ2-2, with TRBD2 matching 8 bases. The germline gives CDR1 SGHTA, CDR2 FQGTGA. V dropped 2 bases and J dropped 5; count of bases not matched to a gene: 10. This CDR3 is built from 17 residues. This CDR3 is CASSLRGGVAGTGELFF. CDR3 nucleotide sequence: TGTGCCAGCAGCTTACGCGGGGGTGTAGCGGGAACCGGGGAGCTGTTTTTT.

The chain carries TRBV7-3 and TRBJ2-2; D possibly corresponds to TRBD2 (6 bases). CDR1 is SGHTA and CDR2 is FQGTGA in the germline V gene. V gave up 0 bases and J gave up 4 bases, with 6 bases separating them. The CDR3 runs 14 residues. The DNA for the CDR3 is TGTGCCAGCAGCTTAACGGGGGGCACCGGGGAGCTGTTTTTT. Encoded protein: CASSLTGGTGELFF.

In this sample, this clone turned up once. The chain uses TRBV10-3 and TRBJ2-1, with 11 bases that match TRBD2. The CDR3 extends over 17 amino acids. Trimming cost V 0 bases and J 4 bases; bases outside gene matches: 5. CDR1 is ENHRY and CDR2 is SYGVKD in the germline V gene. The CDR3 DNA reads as TGTGCCATCAGTGAGTCTCTAGCGGGGGGTTTGTACAATGAGCAGTTCTTC. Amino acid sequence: CAISESLAGGLYNEQFF.

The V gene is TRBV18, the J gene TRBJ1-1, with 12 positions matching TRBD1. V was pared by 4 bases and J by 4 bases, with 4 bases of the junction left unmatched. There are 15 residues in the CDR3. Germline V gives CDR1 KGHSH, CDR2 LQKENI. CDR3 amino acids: CASSQGTGGTTEAFF. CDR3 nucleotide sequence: TGTGCCAGCTCACAGGGGACAGGGGGCACCACTGAAGCTTTCTTT.

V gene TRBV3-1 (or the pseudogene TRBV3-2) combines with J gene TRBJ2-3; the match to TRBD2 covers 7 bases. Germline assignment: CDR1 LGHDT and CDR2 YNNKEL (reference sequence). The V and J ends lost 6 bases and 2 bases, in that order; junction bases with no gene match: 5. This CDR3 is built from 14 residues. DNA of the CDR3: TGTGCCAGCAGGGGGACTATCTACACAGATACGCAGTATTTT. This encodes CASRGTIYTDTQYF.

CDR3 in amino acids: CATTAPGQDSYEQYF. For the CDR3, the DNA is TGTGCCACCACAGCCCCGGGACAGGACTCCTACGAGCAGTACTTC. The J gene is TRBJ2-7, the V gene TRBV19; 8 bases line up with TRBD1. Trimming cost V 10 bases and J 0 bases; bases outside gene matches: 11. The CDR3 covers 15 residues. The V gene's germline CDR1 is LNHDA and CDR2 SQIVND (reference sequence).

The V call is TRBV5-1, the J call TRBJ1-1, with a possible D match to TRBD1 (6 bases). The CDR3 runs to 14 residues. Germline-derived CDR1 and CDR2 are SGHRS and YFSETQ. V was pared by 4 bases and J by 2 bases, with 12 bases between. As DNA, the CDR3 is TGCGCCAGCAGCCTGTCCAGGGGTAACACTGAAGCTTTCTTT. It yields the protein CASSLSRGNTEAFF.

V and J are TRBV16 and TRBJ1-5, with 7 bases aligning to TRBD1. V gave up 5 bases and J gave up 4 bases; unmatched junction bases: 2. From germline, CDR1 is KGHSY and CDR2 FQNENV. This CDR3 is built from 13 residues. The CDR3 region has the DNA TGTGCCAGCAGCTGGGACAGAAATCAGCCCCAGCATTTT. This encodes CASSWDRNQPQHF.

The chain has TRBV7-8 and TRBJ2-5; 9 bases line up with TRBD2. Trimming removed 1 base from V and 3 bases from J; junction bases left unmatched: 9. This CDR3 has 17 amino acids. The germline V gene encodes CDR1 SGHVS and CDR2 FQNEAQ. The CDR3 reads CASSLDPAGGLKETQYF. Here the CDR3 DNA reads TGTGCCAGCAGCTTAGACCCAGCGGGAGGATTGAAAGAGACCCAGTACTTC.

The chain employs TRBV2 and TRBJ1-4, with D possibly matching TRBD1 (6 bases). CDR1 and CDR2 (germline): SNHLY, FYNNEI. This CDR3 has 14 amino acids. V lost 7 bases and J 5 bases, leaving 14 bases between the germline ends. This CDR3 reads CASKDSPSNEKLFF. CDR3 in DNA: TGTGCCAGCAAGGACAGTCCATCGAATGAAAAACTGTTTTTT.

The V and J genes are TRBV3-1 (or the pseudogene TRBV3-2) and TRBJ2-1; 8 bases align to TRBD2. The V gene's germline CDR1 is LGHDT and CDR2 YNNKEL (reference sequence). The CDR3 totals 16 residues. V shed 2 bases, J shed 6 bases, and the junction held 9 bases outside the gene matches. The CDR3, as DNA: TGTGCCAGCAGCCAACAAGGCCTAGCGGGCACCAATGAGCAGTTCTTC. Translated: CASSQQGLAGTNEQFF.

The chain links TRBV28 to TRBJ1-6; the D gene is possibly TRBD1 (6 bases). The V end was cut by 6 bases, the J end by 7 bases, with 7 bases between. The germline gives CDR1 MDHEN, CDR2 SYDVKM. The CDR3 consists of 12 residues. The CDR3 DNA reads TGTGCCAGCAGACAGGGAAATTCACCCCTCCACTTT. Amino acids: CASRQGNSPLHF. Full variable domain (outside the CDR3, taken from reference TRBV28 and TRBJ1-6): DVKVTQSSRYLVKRTGEKVFLECVQDMDHENMFWYRQDPGLGLRLIYFSYDVKMKEKGDIPEGYSVSREKKERFSLILESASTNQTSMYLCASRQGNSPLHFGNGTRLTVT.

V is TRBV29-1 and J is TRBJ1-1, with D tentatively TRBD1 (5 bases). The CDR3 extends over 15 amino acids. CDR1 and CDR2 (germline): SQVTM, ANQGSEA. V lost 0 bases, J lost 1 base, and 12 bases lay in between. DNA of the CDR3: TGCAGCGTTGAAGATCGGGCAGGGCCGAACACTGAAGCTTTCTTT. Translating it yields CSVEDRAGPNTEAFF.

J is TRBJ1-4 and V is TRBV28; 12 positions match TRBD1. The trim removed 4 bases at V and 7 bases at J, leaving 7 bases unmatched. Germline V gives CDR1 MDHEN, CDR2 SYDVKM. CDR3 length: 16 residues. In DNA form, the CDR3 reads TGTGCCAGCAGTTCCGGGACAGGGGGCCAAGGTGAAAAACTGTTTTTT. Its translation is CASSSGTGGQGEKLFF.